The 15 T cell receptor beta chains listed next were all sequenced from one sample in a study of blood T cells in healthy people across ages. Using a J-beta primer mix together with a sample-barcoded 5' primer, a second PCR was run for about 6 to 12 cycles. Via MiXCR, TCRdb re-called the 5' RACE reads, giving one row per CDR3 protein. The sample lists about 1.4 million distinct CDR3 sequences, approximately 63% occurring once. Material: blood. The receptors shown here come from a young man in good health.

This clonotype showed up just once. DNA of the CDR3: TGTGCCAGCAGCTTATTGGCGGTTGGGGGCACAGATACGCAGTATTTT. It specifies CASSLLAVGGTDTQYF. The chain has TRBV7-8 and TRBJ2-3; D not resolved. V was clipped by 2 bases and J by 1 base, with 13 bases between them. The length of the CDR3 is 16 residues. Looked up from germline, CDR1 is SGHVS and CDR2 is FQNEAQ.

This clonotype was detected a few times. This rearrangement joins TRBV5-6 to TRBJ2-7, with D possibly matching TRBD2 (6 bases). The V gene lost 4 bases and the J gene lost 0 bases, with 17 bases spanning the gap. The CDR3 is made up of 16 amino acids. Germline CDR1 and CDR2: SGHDT and YYEEEE. CDR3 sequence: CASSTLRDWSSYEQYF. The CDR3 DNA follows: TGTGCCAGCAGCACACTTCGGGACTGGAGCTCCTACGAGCAGTACTTC. Variable domain in full (rest from reference TRBV5-6 and TRBJ2-7): DAGVTQSPTHLIKTRGQQVTLRCSPKSGHDTVSWYQQALGQGPQFIFQYYEEEERQRGNFPDRFSGHQFPNYSSELNVNALLLGDSALYLCASSTLRDWSSYEQYFGPGTRLTVT.

V and J are TRBV4-1 and TRBJ1-6; no clear D gene. Germline lookup yields CDR1 MGHRA and CDR2 YSYEKL. This CDR3 is 17 amino acids long. V lost 2 bases, J lost 0 bases, and 11 bases lay in between. CDR3 nucleotides: TGCGCCAGCAGCCAATTCGGACTGTCCTCCTATAATTCACCCCTCCACTTT. Its protein is CASSQFGLSSYNSPLHF.

This rearrangement joins TRBV29-1 to TRBJ2-5; D ambiguous. The CDR3 sequence is 14 residues long. V dropped 6 bases and J dropped 2 bases, with 16 bases sitting between them. The germline gives CDR1 SQVTM, CDR2 ANQGSEA. CDR3 residues: CSVRDWTAQETQYF. The DNA for the CDR3 is TGCAGCGTACGAGATTGGACGGCGCAAGAGACCCAGTACTTC.

The gene calls are TRBV12-3 or TRBV12-4 and TRBJ2-7; TRBD1 might be the D (5 bases). Trimming took 6 bases from V and 0 from J, leaving 12 bases between them. The CDR3 totals 14 residues. In DNA form, the CDR3 reads TGTGCCAGCAGCAAAGGGGTGACCTCCTACGAGCAGTACTTC. This gives the protein CASSKGVTSYEQYF.

This chain's CDR3 is CASILAGGPYNEQFF. CDR3 bases: TGTGCCAGCATTCTAGCGGGAGGACCCTACAATGAGCAGTTCTTC. The V gene is TRBV7-2, the J gene TRBJ2-1, with TRBD2 matching 11 bases. The CDR3 runs 15 residues. Unmatched junction bases numbered 4, after V lost 7 bases and J lost 2 bases. Germline loops: CDR1 SGHTA, CDR2 FQGNSA.

This clonotype was recorded a few times. V is TRBV6-2 or TRBV6-3 and J is TRBJ2-5; maybe TRBD2 (5 bases). V gave up 4 bases and J gave up 0 bases, with 12 bases separating them. Germline-derived CDR1 and CDR2 are MNHEY and SVGEGT. The length of the CDR3 is 15 residues. Here the CDR3 DNA reads TGTGCCAGCAGTTCATTGGAGGAATACCAAGAGACCCAGTACTTC. It specifies CASSSLEEYQETQYF.

The V gene is TRBV11-2, the J gene TRBJ2-7; D perhaps matches TRBD2 (5 bases). Between the trimmed V and J ends, which lost 6 bases and 7 bases, there was a span of 13 bases. Looked up from germline, CDR1 is SGHAT and CDR2 is FQNNGV. The CDR3 covers 12 residues. As DNA, the CDR3 is TGTGCCAGCAGTTTTCCTTCGGGGGAGCAGTACTTC. Its protein product is CASSFPSGEQYF.

The rearrangement joins TRBV10-3 to TRBJ1-1, with unresolved D. From germline, CDR1 is ENHRY and CDR2 SYGVKD. V lost 5 bases to trimming and J lost 4 bases, with 2 bases between them. This CDR3 region has 10 residues. In DNA form, the CDR3 reads TGTGCCATCAGTACCACTGAAGCTTTCTTT. This gives the protein CAISTTEAFF.

This chain joins TRBV13 and TRBJ2-1; 7 bases are shared with TRBD2. The trim removed 5 bases at V and 4 bases at J, leaving 11 bases unmatched. Germline loops: CDR1 PRHDT, CDR2 FYEKMQ (reference sequence). The CDR3 length is 16 residues. The CDR3 DNA reads TGTGCCAGCAGCCAAATTGGGGCGGGGGATTACAATGAGCAGTTCTTC. Its protein product is CASSQIGAGDYNEQFF.

This clonotype showed up just a few times. V usage is TRBV29-1 and J usage is TRBJ2-3; D is possibly TRBD2 (6 bases). The CDR3 runs to 14 residues. Germline V gives CDR1 SQVTM, CDR2 ANQGSEA. Trimming cost V 6 bases and J 4 bases, with 17 bases left between them. The CDR3 nucleotides read TGCAGCGTGGGCGGGACCCTTAAGGCAGATACGCAGTATTTT. It yields the protein CSVGGTLKADTQYF.

The chain links TRBV2 to TRBJ2-7, with 10 positions matching TRBD1. In germline, CDR1 is SNHLY, CDR2 FYNNEI. The junction had 10 bases not matched to a gene; V was cut back by 6 bases and J by 2 bases. The CDR3 loop spans 16 amino acids. The CDR3 coding sequence is TGTGCCAGCAGGCTCCTTCCGGGACAGGGGACCTACGAGCAGTACTTC. It translates to CASRLLPGQGTYEQYF.

The count of this clonotype is one. V and J are TRBV11-2 and TRBJ2-5, with 8 bases that match TRBD1. Germline V CDR1 and CDR2: SGHAT, FQNNGV. The V gene end was trimmed by 2 bases and the J gene end by 2 bases; junction bases not matched to a gene: 4. The CDR3 spans 15 residues. This CDR3 reads CASSLMGQVQETQYF. The CDR3 coding sequence is TGTGCCAGCAGCTTAATGGGACAGGTACAAGAGACCCAGTACTTC.

CDR3 nucleotide sequence: TGTGCCAGCAGCCCGATACAGGGACCAGAGCTGGGTACGCAGTATTTT. The encoded protein is CASSPIQGPELGTQYF. The chain employs TRBV11-2 and TRBJ2-3, with D tentatively TRBD1 (6 bases). Per the germline V gene, CDR1 is SGHAT and CDR2 is FQNNGV. Deletions cut 5 bases from V and 8 bases from J, with 23 bases between. This CDR3 has 16 residues.

The rearrangement links TRBV7-2 to TRBJ1-3; possible D gene TRBD1, 6 bases. V was shortened by 5 bases and J by 0 bases, with 14 bases between the two germline ends. The CDR3 sequence is 16 residues long. CDR1 and CDR2 from the germline V gene are SGHTA and FQGNSA. The CDR3 bases are TGTGCCAGCAGCACAGTCCAGGGGCCCTCTGGAAACACCATATATTTT. Protein: CASSTVQGPSGNTIYF.